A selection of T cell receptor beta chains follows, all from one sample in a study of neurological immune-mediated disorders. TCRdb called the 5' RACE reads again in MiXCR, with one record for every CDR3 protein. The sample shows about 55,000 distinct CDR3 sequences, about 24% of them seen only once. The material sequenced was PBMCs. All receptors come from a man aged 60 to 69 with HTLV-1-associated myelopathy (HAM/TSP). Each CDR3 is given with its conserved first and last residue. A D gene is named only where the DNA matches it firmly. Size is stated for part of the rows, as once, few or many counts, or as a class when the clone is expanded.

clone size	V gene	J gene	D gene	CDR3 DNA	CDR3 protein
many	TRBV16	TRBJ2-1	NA	TGTGCCAGCAGCCGGCAGCCCCATACGGGCAATGAGCAGTTCTTC	CASSRQPHTGNEQFF
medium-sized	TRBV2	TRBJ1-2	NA	TGTGCCAGCAGGGAAAAGGAAGACTATGGCTACACCTTC	CASREKEDYGYTF
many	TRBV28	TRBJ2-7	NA	TGTGCCAGCAGCACAGAGGAGGCGTGGGGCGAGCAGTACTTC	CASSTEEAWGEQYF
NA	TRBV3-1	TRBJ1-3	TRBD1	TGTGCCAGCAGCCTTACAGGGGGCTTTGGAAACACCATATATTTT	CASSLTGGFGNTIYF
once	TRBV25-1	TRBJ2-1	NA	TGTGCCAGCTGTCCGTTGACAGCCTACAATGAGCAGTTCTTC	CASCPLTAYNEQFF
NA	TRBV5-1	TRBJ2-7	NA	TGCGCCAGCAGCTCAGGGCCGGACTCCTACGAGCAGTACTTC	CASSSGPDSYEQYF
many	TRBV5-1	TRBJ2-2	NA	TGCGCCAGCAGCTCTGCCCCAGCGACGAACACCGGGGAGCTGTTTTTT	CASSSAPATNTGELFF
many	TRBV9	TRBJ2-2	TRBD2	TGTGCCAGCAGCTTTCGGACTAGCGGGAGGGCCGGGGAGCTGTTTTTT	CASSFRTSGRAGELFF
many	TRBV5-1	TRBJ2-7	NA	TGCGCCAGCAGCTTCGGGGGCGCGAACGAGCAGTACTTC	CASSFGGANEQYF
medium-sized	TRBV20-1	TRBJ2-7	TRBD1	TGCAGTACTAGAGGACAGGGCTACGAGCAGTACTTC	CSTRGQGYEQYF
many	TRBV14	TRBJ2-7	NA	TGTGCCAGCAGCCAGTTCCACGAGCAGTACTTC	CASSQFHEQYF
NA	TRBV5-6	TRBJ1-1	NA	TGTGCCAGCAGCTTGTTCGATACGAACACTGAAGCTTTCTTT	CASSLFDTNTEAFF
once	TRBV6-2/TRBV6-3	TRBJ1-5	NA	TGTGCCAGCAGTTACGTTCGAACCTCCCCCGGAGATCAGCCCCAGCATTTT	CASSYVRTSPGDQPQHF
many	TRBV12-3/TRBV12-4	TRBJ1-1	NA	TGTGCCAGCAGTTTCTCCAGGGGCTCTGAAGCTTTCTTT	CASSFSRGSEAFF
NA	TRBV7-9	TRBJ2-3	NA	TGTGCCAGCAGCTTAGGGGACCCCCGACAGATTGCGCAGTATTTT	CASSLGDPRQIAQYF
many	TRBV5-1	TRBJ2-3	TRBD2	TGCGCCAGCAGCTTGGGACTAGCGGGGGAGAGGCCAGATACGCAGTATTTT	CASSLGLAGERPDTQYF
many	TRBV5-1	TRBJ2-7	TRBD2	TGCGCCAGCAGCCCCTTGAGCGGGAGTGGCTACGAGCAGTACTTC	CASSPLSGSGYEQYF
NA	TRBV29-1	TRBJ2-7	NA	TGCAGCGTTAGGACGCGGGCCTCCTACGAGCAGTACTTC	CSVRTRASYEQYF
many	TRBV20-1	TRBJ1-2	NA	TGCAGTGCTGACCAGATTTCCAACTATGGCTACACCTTC	CSADQISNYGYTF
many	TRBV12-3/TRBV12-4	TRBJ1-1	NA	TGTGCCAGCAGTTCCGGCACAGGTCTGAACACTGAAGCTTTCTTT	CASSSGTGLNTEAFF
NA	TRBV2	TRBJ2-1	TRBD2	TGTGCCAGCAGCACACTGTTGGGACTAGCGGGAGTGGGTGAGCAGTTCTTC	CASSTLLGLAGVGEQFF
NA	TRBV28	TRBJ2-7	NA	TGTGCCAGCAGCGAACACGGGGTCTCCTACGAGCAGTACTTC	CASSEHGVSYEQYF
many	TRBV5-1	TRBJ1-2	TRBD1	TGCGCCAGCAGCCCCGGGACAGGTCTCTATGGCTACACCTTC	CASSPGTGLYGYTF
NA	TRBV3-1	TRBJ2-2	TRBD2	TGTGCCAGCAGCCAGTCGAGCGGGAGCGGCGGGGAGCTGTTTTTT	CASSQSSGSGGELFF
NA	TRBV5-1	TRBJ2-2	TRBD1	TGCGCCAGCAGCCATAGACAGGGGAGCACCGGGGAGCTGTTTTTT	CASSHRQGSTGELFF
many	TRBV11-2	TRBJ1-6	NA	TGTGCCAGCAGCTTAGAACAGGGAGGTTCACCCCTCCACTTT	CASSLEQGGSPLHF
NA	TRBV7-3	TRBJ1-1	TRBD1	TGTGCCAGCAGCTTAGAGGGGACAGTCACAGAAGCTTTCTTT	CASSLEGTVTEAFF
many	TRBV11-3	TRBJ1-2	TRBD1	TGTGCCAGCAGCTTATTCGGGCAGGGGGATGGCTACACCTTC	CASSLFGQGDGYTF
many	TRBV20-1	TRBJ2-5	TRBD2	TGCAGTGCTAGAGGGACTAGCGGTCTACAAGAGACCCAGTACTTC	CSARGTSGLQETQYF
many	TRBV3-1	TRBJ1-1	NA	TGTGCCAGCAGCCAAGAGATTGGCCGGGAAGCTTTCTTT	CASSQEIGREAFF
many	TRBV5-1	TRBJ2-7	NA	TGCGCCAGCAGCTTGACGGGAGTTAATCCGTACGAGCAGTACTTC	CASSLTGVNPYEQYF
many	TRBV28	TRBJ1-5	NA	TGTGCCAGCAGTTTAGACACCCGAAATCAGCCCCAGCATTTT	CASSLDTRNQPQHF
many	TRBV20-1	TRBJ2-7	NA	TGCAGTGGGGATGGAGGGACCTGGGGCGAGCAGTACTTC	CSGDGGTWGEQYF
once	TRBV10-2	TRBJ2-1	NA	TGCGCCAGCGAGTGGAGGAGCGAGCAGTTCTTC	CASEWRSEQFF
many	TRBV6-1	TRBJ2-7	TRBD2	TGTGCCAGCATCCTAGCGGGAGGGCCCTACGAGCAGTACTTC	CASILAGGPYEQYF
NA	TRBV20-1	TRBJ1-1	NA	TGCAGTGCTAGACTGGGGGCTGAAGCTTTCTTT	CSARLGAEAFF
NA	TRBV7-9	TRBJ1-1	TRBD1	TGTGCCAGCAGCTGGGGGACAGGGGGGAGCACTGAAGCTTTCTTT	CASSWGTGGSTEAFF
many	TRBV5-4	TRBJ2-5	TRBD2	TGTGCCAGCAGCTTGGAACTAGCGGGTGTCCAAGAGACCCAGTACTTC	CASSLELAGVQETQYF
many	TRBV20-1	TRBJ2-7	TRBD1	TGCAGTGCTAAAGGGACAGCGACTTACGAGCAGTACTTC	CSAKGTATYEQYF
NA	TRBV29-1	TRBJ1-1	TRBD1	TGCAGCGGTGGACAGGTAAACACTGAAGCTTTCTTT	CSGGQVNTEAFF
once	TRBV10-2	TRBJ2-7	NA	TGCGCCAGCTCACTAGGGCAGAACTACGAGCAGTACTTC	CASSLGQNYEQYF
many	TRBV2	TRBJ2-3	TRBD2	TGTGCCAGCAGTGGGCTAGGACTAGCGGAACTCGATACGCAGTATTTT	CASSGLGLAELDTQYF
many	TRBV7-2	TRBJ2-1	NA	TGTGCCAGCAGCTCGTCCGGGACGGACTACAATGAGCAGTTCTTC	CASSSSGTDYNEQFF
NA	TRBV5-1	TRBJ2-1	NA	TGCGCCAGCAGCTTGGGACAGCTTTACAATGAGCAGTTCTTC	CASSLGQLYNEQFF
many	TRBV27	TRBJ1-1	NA	TGTGCCAGCAGTTTCGAGGGGATTGGCACTGAAGCTTTCTTT	CASSFEGIGTEAFF
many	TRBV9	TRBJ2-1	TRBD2	TGTGCCAGCAGCTCCCCTCCGGGACTAGCGGGGAGATCCTACAATGAGCAGTTCTTC	CASSSPPGLAGRSYNEQFF
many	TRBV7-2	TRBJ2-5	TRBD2	TGTGCCAGCAGCTTAGCCAGCGGGAGGGTTTCCGAGACCCAGTACTTC	CASSLASGRVSETQYF
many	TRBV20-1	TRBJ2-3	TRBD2	TGCAGTGCTAGAGATATCAGGGCGGGAGCCCGCGATACGCAGTATTTT	CSARDIRAGARDTQYF
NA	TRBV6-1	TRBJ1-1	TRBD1	TGTGCCGGGGGACAGGTGATGAACACTGAAGCTTTCTTT	CAGGQVMNTEAFF
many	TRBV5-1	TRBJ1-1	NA	TGCGCCAGCAGCTCTTGGTCCGGGAGCAACACTGAAGCTTTCTTT	CASSSWSGSNTEAFF
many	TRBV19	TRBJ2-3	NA	TGTGCCAGTAGTATAGACGGCGCGCCTGGCACAGATACGCAGTATTTT	CASSIDGAPGTDTQYF
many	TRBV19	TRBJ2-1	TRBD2	TGTGCCAGTAGTATAGCCCCGGCGGGACTAGGGTCTGGTGAGCAGTTCTTC	CASSIAPAGLGSGEQFF
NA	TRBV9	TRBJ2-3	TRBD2	TGTGCCAGCAGCCCCCCCGGACTAGCGGGAGTTTCTACAAATACGCAGTATTTT	CASSPPGLAGVSTNTQYF
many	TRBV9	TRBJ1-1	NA	TGTGCCAGCAGCGTAGGGATAAACACTGAAGCTTTCTTT	CASSVGINTEAFF
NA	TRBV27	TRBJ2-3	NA	TGTGCCAGCAGTTTAGGACGGGCAAGCGCAGATACGCAGTATTTT	CASSLGRASADTQYF